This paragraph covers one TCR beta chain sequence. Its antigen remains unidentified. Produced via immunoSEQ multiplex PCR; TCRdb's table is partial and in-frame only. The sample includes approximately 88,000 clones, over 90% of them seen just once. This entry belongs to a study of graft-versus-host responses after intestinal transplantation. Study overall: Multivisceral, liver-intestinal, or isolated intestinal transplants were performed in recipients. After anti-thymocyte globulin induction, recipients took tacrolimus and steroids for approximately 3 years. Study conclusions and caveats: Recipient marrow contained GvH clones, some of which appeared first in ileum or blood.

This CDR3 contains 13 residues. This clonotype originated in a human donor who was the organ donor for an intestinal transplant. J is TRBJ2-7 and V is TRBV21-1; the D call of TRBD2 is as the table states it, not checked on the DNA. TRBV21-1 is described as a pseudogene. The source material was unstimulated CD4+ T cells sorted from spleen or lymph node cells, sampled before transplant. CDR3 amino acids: CASSKGRDGEQYF. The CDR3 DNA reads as TGTGCCAGCAGCAAAGGGAGGGACGGTGAGCAGTACTTC.